This T cell receptor (beta chain) was observed in a study of T cells in Graves' hyperthyroidism and ophthalmopathy. The CDR3 extends over 16 amino acids. Germline CDR1 is SGHTA and CDR2 is FQGNSA. Between the trimmed V and J ends, which lost 3 bases and 0 bases, there was a span of 14 bases. Amplification of TCR beta CDR3 regions used RNA as the template. First-round RT-PCR of the TCR CDR3 relied on the HTBI primer set. TCRdb independently ran MiXCR on the multiplex PCR reads; one entry per CDR3 protein. The table records roughly 720,000 distinct CDR3 sequences, 17% of them present only once. Sequenced material: blood. The gene calls are TRBV7-2 and TRBJ1-1, with D maybe TRBD1 (5 bases). This clonotype was obtained from a man in his forties or fifties with Graves' hyperthyroidism. The CDR3, as DNA: TGTGCCAGCAGCTTCGCGGGACGGAACATGAACACTGAAGCTTTCTTT. Translated, it gives CASSFAGRNMNTEAFF.